A single sample is the source of the 32 T cell receptor beta chains below, sequenced in a study of Graves' ophthalmopathy and Graves' hyperthyroidism. The TCR beta CDR3 regions underwent amplification from RNA transcripts. RT-PCR in the first round used HTBI primers; a second-round multiplex PCR followed. TCRdb reprocessed the multiplex PCR reads via MiXCR and lists one record per CDR3 protein. The table lists about 39,000 distinct CDR3 sequences, approximately 50% of them singletons. Material for sequencing was peripheral blood. The receptors here all came from an adult woman with stable Graves' hyperthyroidism.

About this clonotype itself: The conserved phenylalanine or tryptophan is not found at the CDR3 terminus, so this likely reflects a read error. The DNA is omitted, as the CDR3 cannot be located on it reliably, and the CDR3 follows TCRdb's listing. V and J are TRBV4-2 and TRBJ2-5; the table's D call TRBD2 went unverified against the DNA. The CDR3 spans 12 residues, counting both ends. Germline loops: CDR1 LGHNA, CDR2 YNFKEQ. CDR3 residues: CASSQDLGQRIY.

Comments on this clonotype: One junction end does not reproduce the germline sequence, and a read error may be involved. The chain carries TRBV19 and TRBJ2-5; D may match TRBD1 or TRBD2 (5 bases each). The CDR3 extends over 14 amino acids. Per the germline V gene, CDR1 is LNHDA and CDR2 is SQIVND (reference sequence). CDR3 in amino acids: CAGSVVRGEETQYF. In DNA form, the CDR3 reads TGTGCCGGTAGTGTAGTGAGGGGAGAAGAGACCCAGTACTTC.

This clonotype has a count of ten or more. The chain uses TRBV6-2 or TRBV6-3 and TRBJ2-5; D is possibly TRBD1 or TRBD2 (5 bases each). Trimming removed 6 bases at V and 5 bases at J, with 13 bases between. This CDR3 is 13 amino acids long. The germline V gene has CDR1 MNHEY and CDR2 SVGEGT. CDR3 in DNA: TGTGCCAGCAGCCGGGACCCCGGGGAGACCCAGTACTTC. It codes for CASSRDPGETQYF.

This clonotype was seen once. The chain carries TRBV4-1 and TRBJ2-7; unclear D gene. The CDR3 contains 13 residues. V was trimmed by 3 bases and J by 3 bases, leaving 9 bases between them. CDR1 is MGHRA and CDR2 is YSYEKL in the germline V gene. The CDR3 sequence is CASSQRVGYEQYF. CDR3 sequence (DNA): TGCGCCAGCAGCCAGAGAGTAGGCTACGAGCAGTACTTC.

This clonotype has a single count. At one end, the junction sequence differs from germline, possibly due to a read error. The chain joins TRBV7-8 to TRBJ2-7; 7 bases fit TRBD2. The CDR3 loop spans 14 amino acids. CDR1 and CDR2 from the germline V gene are SGHVS and FQNEAQ. This CDR3 is CACSSGRGVDEQYF. The DNA of the CDR3 is TGTGCCTGCAGCTCGGGACGGGGGGTCGACGAGCAGTACTTC.

This clonotype was counted many times. The rearrangement uses TRBV5-1 and TRBJ2-3; 7 nucleotides line up with TRBD2. The J segment lost 4 bases and the V segment lost 4 bases, leaving 9 bases of the junction unmatched. Per the germline V gene, CDR1 is SGHRS and CDR2 is YFSETQ. This CDR3 is 15 amino acids long. As DNA, the CDR3 is TGCGCCAGCAGCCCCCGGGACTACCTCCCAGATACGCAGTATTTT. Protein product: CASSPRDYLPDTQYF.

Points on this clonotype: The junction does not match germline at one end; this may be a read error. This chain's CDR3 is CASSQDEAGGADTQYF. The CDR3 coding sequence is TGCGCCAGCAGCCAAGATGAGGCAGGGGGAGCAGATACGCAGTATTTT. This sequence joins TRBV7-8 and TRBJ2-3; 7 bases align to TRBD1. The CDR3 has 16 residues. Per the germline V gene, CDR1 is SGHVS and CDR2 is FQNEAQ.

This CDR3 reads CSAYGQKNEKLFF. CDR3 bases: TGCAGCGCCTATGGACAGAAAAATGAAAAACTGTTTTTT. The gene calls are TRBV20-1 and TRBJ1-4; D might be TRBD1 (6 bases). CDR3 length: 13 amino acids. Germline CDR1 reads DFQATT; CDR2 reads SNEGSKA (reference sequence).

For this clonotype: No conserved phenylalanine or tryptophan is present at the end of the CDR3, so a read error is the likely explanation. The chain links TRBV15 to TRBJ1-2; D unclear. The V end lost 0 bases, the J end lost 1 base, and 15 bases lay between the germline ends. The CDR3 runs 17 residues. Germline lookup yields CDR1 LNHNV and CDR2 YYDKDF (reference sequence). The CDR3 loop is CATSRDHGKDLNYGYTS. The DNA of the CDR3 is TGTGCCACCAGCAGAGATCATGGGAAAGACCTTAACTATGGCTACACCTCC.

The CDR3 protein is CATSDATSGRKYF. CDR3 nucleotides: TGTGCCACCAGTGATGCGACTAGCGGGAGAAAGTACTTC. The rearrangement joins TRBV24-1 to TRBJ2-5, with 12 bases lining up with TRBD2. The CDR3 length is 13 residues. V dropped 3 bases and J dropped 12; count of bases not matched to a gene: 4. CDR1 and CDR2 from the germline V gene are KGHDR and SFDVKD.

This clonotype was recorded many times. The chain has TRBV3-1 and TRBJ2-5; 7 bases map to TRBD2. The ends lost 0 bases at V and 5 bases at J; junction bases unmatched: 6. The CDR3 extends over 15 amino acids. Per germline, CDR1 LGHDT and CDR2 YNNKEL (reference sequence). As DNA, the CDR3 is TGTGCCAGCAGCCAAGACGGGGGAGGGCGGGAGACCCAGTACTTC. Its protein is CASSQDGGGRETQYF.

This clonotype occurred many times. The V gene is TRBV6-5, the J gene TRBJ1-4; D unresolved. This CDR3 region has 15 residues. V gave up 0 bases and J gave up 0 bases, with 5 bases separating them. The V gene's germline CDR1 is MNHEY and CDR2 SVGAGI. CDR3 in DNA: TGTGCCAGCAGTTACTCGGTTGCAACTAATGAAAAACTGTTTTTT. Translated, it gives CASSYSVATNEKLFF.

This clonotype was detected once. An end of the junction does not agree with germline; a read error may underlie this. DNA for the CDR3: TGTGCCAGCAGCCCATCACACGGGGCACCCTACGAGCAATACTTC. Residues: CASSPSHGAPYEQYF. This chain joins TRBV7-6 and TRBJ2-7, with D possibly called TRBD1 or TRBD2 (5 bases each). CDR3 length: 15 residues. The germline CDR1 and CDR2 sequences are SGHVS and FNYEAQ.

By its share, this clonotype is medium-sized. The chain links TRBV5-5 to TRBJ1-1, with D possibly matching TRBD1 (5 bases). Germline CDR1 SGHKS, CDR2 YYEKEE (reference sequence). The CDR3 covers 13 residues. Trimming took off 4 bases at V and 3 bases at J, with 10 bases between the two ends. Here the CDR3 DNA reads TGTGCCAGCAGCAAGGGACCTCACACTGAAGCTTTCTTT. Translation gives CASSKGPHTEAFF.

The chain couples TRBV2 to TRBJ1-2, with 7 nucleotides matching TRBD1. This CDR3 spans 13 amino acids. Trimming removed 5 bases from V and 4 bases from J; junction bases left unmatched: 4. CDR1 and CDR2 from the germline V gene are SNHLY and FYNNEI. In DNA, the CDR3 is TGTGCCAGCAGTCTACAGGGGAGCTATGGCTACACCTTC. Protein product: CASSLQGSYGYTF. Supplemented by reference TRBV2 and TRBJ1-2, the full variable domain reads EPEVTQTPSHQVTQMGQEVILRCVPISNHLYFYWYRQILGQKVEFLVSFYNNEISEKSEIFDDQFSVERPDGSNFTLKIRSTKLEDSAMYFCASSLQGSYGYTFGSGTRLTVV.

The J gene is TRBJ2-5, the V gene TRBV20-1; D unresolved. Trimming left V 3 bases short and J 4 bases short, with 9 bases between. This CDR3 spans 12 amino acids. Germline V gives CDR1 DFQATT, CDR2 SNEGSKA (reference sequence). The CDR3 spells CSARTPGETQYF. CDR3 DNA sequence: TGCAGTGCTAGGACTCCGGGAGAGACCCAGTACTTC.

This chain connects TRBV15 to TRBJ1-4; D remains unclear. This CDR3 region has 12 residues. Germline lookup yields CDR1 LNHNV and CDR2 YYDKDF (reference sequence). The V end was cut by 1 base, the J end by 8 bases, with 5 bases between. The DNA of the CDR3 is TGTGCCACCAGCAGAGCGGAGGAAAAACTGTTTTTT. Translation: CATSRAEEKLFF.

This clonotype was counted many times. The V gene is TRBV20-1, the J gene TRBJ1-2; TRBD1 aligns across 7 bases. The CDR3 length is 13 residues. V was clipped by 6 bases and J by 4 bases; unmatched bases: 8. Germline lookup yields CDR1 DFQATT and CDR2 SNEGSKA (reference sequence). Here the CDR3 reads CSAPGQDVYGYTF. The CDR3 region has the DNA TGCAGTGCCCCTGGACAGGACGTCTATGGCTACACCTTC.

In its sample, this clonotype was seen once. The rearrangement links TRBV20-1 to TRBJ2-5; 14 positions match TRBD2. The V segment lost 4 bases and the J segment 5 bases; nucleotides outside the gene matches: 9. CDR3 length: 16 amino acids. CDR1 and CDR2 from the germline V gene are DFQATT and SNEGSKA (reference sequence). As DNA, the CDR3 is TGCAGTGCTAAGTCGCGGACTAGCGGGAGGAGGGAGACCCAGTACTTC. Translated, it gives CSAKSRTSGRRETQYF.

This clonotype was seen a single time. The chain carries TRBV5-6 and TRBJ2-5; D is perhaps TRBD2 (7 bases). Deletions cut 1 base from V and 5 bases from J, with 12 bases between. The CDR3 is 14 amino acids. Germline V gene lookup returns CDR1 SGHDT and CDR2 YYEEEE. The chain's CDR3 is CASSLRGGEETQYF. Here the CDR3 DNA reads TGTGCCAGCAGCTTGCGAGGGGGGGAGGAGACCCAGTACTTC.

The CDR3 DNA follows: TGTGCCACCAGTGCCGAAGTCGACACTGGTGGCACAGAGTTGGGTCAGCCCCAGCATTTT. It yields the protein CATSAEVDTGGTELGQPQHF. The V call is TRBV24-1, the J call TRBJ1-5; D not certain. This CDR3 is built from 20 residues. Germline CDR1 KGHDR, CDR2 SFDVKD. Trimming left V 5 bases short and J 6 bases short, with 31 bases between.

This clonotype appeared many times. The rearrangement links TRBV28 to TRBJ1-2; the D is unclear. The CDR3 length is 17 residues. The V end lost 9 bases, the J end lost 7 bases, and 30 bases lay between the germline ends. Per germline, CDR1 MDHEN and CDR2 SYDVKM. The CDR3 protein is CASQFFLNRAVGGGYTF. In nucleotides, the CDR3 is TGTGCCAGTCAATTTTTTCTGAACCGGGCCGTGGGTGGTGGCTACACCTTC.

This clonotype came up many times. V is TRBV29-1 and J is TRBJ2-3; tentatively, D is TRBD1 (5 bases). V was shortened by 5 bases and J by 6 bases, with 15 bases between the two germline ends. The CDR3 extends over 13 amino acids. CDR1 is SQVTM, CDR2 ANQGSEA, per germline. The DNA for the CDR3 is TGCAGCGTTCATAGGGGCTGGTCCGATACGCAGTATTTT. Amino acid sequence: CSVHRGWSDTQYF.

On this clonotype itself: A much larger clone lies one base from this, so it may be a read error. The gene calls are TRBV9 and TRBJ2-3, with a tentative D call TRBD2 (6 bases). Germline CDR1 SGDLS, CDR2 YYNGEE. The CDR3 extends over 15 amino acids. The germline V and J ends were trimmed by 4 bases and 2 bases, with 14 bases remaining between them. CDR3 nucleotide sequence: TGTGCCAGCAGCCCTGGAGGGGAGGACACAGATACGCAGTATTTT. This gives the protein CASSPGGEDTDTQYF.

V and J are TRBV9 and TRBJ2-7; a possible D gene is TRBD1 (5 bases). The CDR3 is 13 residues long. Germline CDR1 reads SGDLS; CDR2 reads YYNGEE. Trimming cost V 4 bases and J 5 bases, with 13 bases left between them. The DNA of the CDR3 is TGTGCCAGCAGCCCCAGGGCAGACGACGAGCAGTACTTC. Translation gives CASSPRADDEQYF.

The chain carries TRBV2 and TRBJ2-5; weak D call: TRBD1 (5 bases). The CDR3 totals 15 residues. CDR1 is SNHLY, CDR2 FYNNEI, per germline. Between the trimmed V and J ends, which lost 1 base and 9 bases, there was a span of 18 bases. Written as DNA, the CDR3 is TGTGCCAGCAGTGAAGGTTGGCAGGGTGGTCAGCCCCAGTACTTC. It encodes CASSEGWQGGQPQYF.

The V and J genes are TRBV10-3 and TRBJ2-7; 7 bases are shared with TRBD1. In germline, CDR1 is ENHRY, CDR2 SYGVKD. The CDR3 is made up of 14 amino acids. V trimming: 6 bases; J trimming: 1 base; junction bases outside the gene matches: 6. The CDR3, as DNA: TGTGCCATCAGCGGGACAGAACCTTCCTACGAGCAGTACTTC. Protein: CAISGTEPSYEQYF.

The CDR3 spells CASSFPGDYGYTF. The CDR3 DNA sequence: TGTGCCAGCAGCTTCCCAGGGGACTATGGCTACACCTTC. V gene TRBV7-2 combines with J gene TRBJ1-2, with D possibly TRBD1 on 6 matching bases. Trimming pared 3 bases from V and 3 bases from J, leaving 8 bases between. The CDR3 has 13 amino acids. Germline CDR1 and CDR2: SGHTA and FQGNSA. Looking up the rest from reference TRBV7-2 and TRBJ1-2 gives the full variable domain: GAGVSQSPSNKVTEKGKDVELRCDPISGHTALYWYRQSLGQGLEFLIYFQGNSAPDKSGLPSDRFSAERTGGSVSTLTIQRTQQEDSAVYLCASSFPGDYGYTFGSGTRLTVV.

The chain employs TRBV5-1 and TRBJ2-6; 9 bases fit TRBD1. CDR3 length equals 16 residues. The V gene end was trimmed by 1 base and the J gene end by 4 bases; junction bases not matched to a gene: 3. The germline V gene encodes CDR1 SGHRS and CDR2 YFSETQ. CDR3 residues: CASSLWDRAGANVLTF. The CDR3 DNA follows: TGCGCCAGCAGCTTGTGGGACAGGGCCGGGGCCAACGTCCTGACTTTC.

V gene TRBV16 combines with J gene TRBJ1-2; D call uncertain. The CDR3 sequence is 13 residues long. V was pared by 0 bases and J by 2 bases, with 4 bases between. CDR1 and CDR2 (germline): KGHSY, FQNENV. For the CDR3, the DNA is TGTGCCAGCAGCCAATCGATAAACTATGGCTACACCTTC. Its translation: CASSQSINYGYTF. Together with reference TRBV16 and TRBJ1-2, the CDR3 gives the full variable domain: GEEVAQTPKHLVRGEGQKAKLYCAPIKGHSYVFWYQQVLKNEFKFLISFQNENVFDETGMPKERFSAKCLPNSPCSLEIQATKLEDSAVYFCASSQSINYGYTFGSGTRLTVV.

The chain joins TRBV29-1 to TRBJ1-1; D not certain. The CDR3 has 14 amino acids. Between the trimmed V and J ends, which lost 3 bases and 0 bases, there was a span of 11 bases. CDR1 is SQVTM, CDR2 ANQGSEA, per germline. The CDR3 loop is CSVEVDGMNTEAFF. The CDR3 DNA follows: TGCAGCGTTGAGGTCGACGGCATGAACACTGAAGCTTTCTTT.

There are many counts of this clonotype. The chain is built from TRBV7-6 and TRBJ2-7, with TRBD2 as a possible D gene (6 bases). The germline CDR1 and CDR2 sequences are SGHVS and FNYEAQ. The CDR3 length is 13 residues. V lost 5 bases to trimming and J lost 3 bases, with 11 bases between them. CDR3 protein: CASSSGPNYEQYF. CDR3 in DNA: TGTGCCAGCAGCAGCGGGCCGAACTACGAGCAGTACTTC.